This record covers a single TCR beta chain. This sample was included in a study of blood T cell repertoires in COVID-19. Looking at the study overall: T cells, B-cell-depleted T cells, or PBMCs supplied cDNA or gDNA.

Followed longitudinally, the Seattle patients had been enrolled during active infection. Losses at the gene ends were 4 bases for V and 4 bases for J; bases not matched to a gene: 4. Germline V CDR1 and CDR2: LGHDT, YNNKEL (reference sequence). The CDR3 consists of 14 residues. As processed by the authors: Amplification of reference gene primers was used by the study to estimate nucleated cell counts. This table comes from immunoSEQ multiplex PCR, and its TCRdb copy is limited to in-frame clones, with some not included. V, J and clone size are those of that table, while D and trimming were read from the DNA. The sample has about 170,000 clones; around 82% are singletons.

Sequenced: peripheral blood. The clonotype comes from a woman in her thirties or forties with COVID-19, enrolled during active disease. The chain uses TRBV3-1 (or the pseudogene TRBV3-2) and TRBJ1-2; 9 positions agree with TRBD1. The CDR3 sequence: CASSRMGQGYGYTF. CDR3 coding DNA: TGTGCCAGCAGCCGAATGGGACAGGGCTATGGCTACACCTTC.